These 20 T cell receptor beta chains were sequenced from one sample in a study of blood T cell repertoires in COVID-19. Assay used: immunoSEQ multiplex PCR; TCRdb lists only in-frame clones, some missing. The sample has hundreds of thousands of clones, 88% seen once. The material sequenced was peripheral blood. Receptors were obtained from a man between 18 and 35 years old with active or convalescent COVID-19.

The CDR3 region has the DNA TGTGCCAGCGGCACCGGGACAGGGGGCTTCTACGAGCAGTACTTC. This codes for CASGTGTGGFYEQYF. The chain links TRBV11-2 to TRBJ2-7, with 12 nucleotides matching TRBD1. The germline CDR1 and CDR2 sequences are SGHAT and FQNNGV. This CDR3 has 15 residues. Trimming at V came to 8 bases and at J to 3 bases, leaving 8 bases not matched to a gene.

This clone was seen just once. This chain links TRBV27 with TRBJ1-5; D is unclear. The CDR3 spans 16 residues. The ends were cut back, 1 base at V and 0 bases at J, with 10 bases in the middle. Germline V gene data show CDR1 as MNHEY and CDR2 as SMNVEV (reference sequence). The CDR3 DNA sequence: TGTGCCAGCAGTTTATTGGGAGGTTATAGCAATCAGCCCCAGCATTTT. Amino acids: CASSLLGGYSNQPQHF.

The chain employs TRBV19 and TRBJ1-5; 8 bases agree with TRBD1. The CDR3 length is 15 residues. J was trimmed by 5 bases and V by 1 base; bases with no gene match: 4. Germline lookup yields CDR1 LNHDA and CDR2 SQIVND (reference sequence). CDR3: CASSIGPGGYQPQHF. CDR3 DNA: TGTGCCAGTAGTATAGGCCCAGGGGGCTATCAGCCCCAGCATTTT. The complete variable domain, with remaining parts taken from reference TRBV19 and TRBJ1-5, reads DGGITQSPKYLFRKEGQNVTLSCEQNLNHDAMYWYRQDPGQGLRLIYYSQIVNDFQKGDIAEGYSVSREKKESFPLTVTSAQKNPTAFYLCASSIGPGGYQPQHFGDGTRLSIL.

The count of this clone is one. The chain couples TRBV18 to TRBJ2-7; the match to TRBD1 covers 8 bases. CDR1 and CDR2 (germline): KGHSH, LQKENI. V lost 0 bases and J lost 6; bases outside the gene matches: 10. This CDR3 comprises 16 residues. The CDR3 nucleotides read TGTGCCAGCTCACCACCGTTCGACAGGGGTTTGGGCGAGCAGTACTTC. Amino acid sequence: CASSPPFDRGLGEQYF. Drawing the rest from reference TRBV18 and TRBJ2-7, the complete variable domain is NAGVMQNPRHLVRRRGQEARLRCSPMKGHSHVYWYRQLPEEGLKFMVYLQKENIIDESGMPKERFSAEFPKEGPSILRIQQVVRGDSAAYFCASSPPFDRGLGEQYFGPGTRLTVT.

The genes are TRBV6-6 and TRBJ1-1; TRBD1 matches at 11 bases. This CDR3 contains 17 residues. From germline, CDR1 is MNHNY and CDR2 SVGAGI (reference sequence). V lost 5 bases to trimming and J lost 4 bases; unmatched junction nucleotides: 12. The CDR3 region is CASSRGQGAGSVTEAFF. The DNA of the CDR3 is TGTGCCAGCAGTCGCGGACAGGGGGCCGGATCGGTCACTGAAGCTTTCTTT.

The CDR3 nucleotides are TGTGCCACCAGTGATTACAATACCGGGGAGCTGTTTTTT. Translated: CATSDYNTGELFF. This chain connects TRBV24-1 to TRBJ2-2, with D hard to call. The germline gives CDR1 KGHDR, CDR2 SFDVKD. V was cut by 2 bases and J by 5 bases, with 5 bases left in between. The CDR3 runs to 13 residues.

This chain uses TRBV27 with TRBJ2-3, with D possibly TRBD2 on 7 matching bases. Germline loops: CDR1 MNHEY, CDR2 SMNVEV (reference sequence). This CDR3 has 17 residues. Between the trimmed V and J ends, which lost 7 bases and 2 bases, there was a span of 22 bases. The CDR3 loop is CASTMRVGRGSTDTQYF. Written as DNA, the CDR3 is TGTGCCAGCACCATGCGGGTTGGGAGGGGGTCCACAGATACGCAGTATTTT.

The chain uses TRBV7-2 and TRBJ2-3; 7 nucleotides match TRBD2. The germline V gene encodes CDR1 SGHTA and CDR2 FQGNSA. J was trimmed by 6 bases and V by 5 bases; bases with no gene match: 8. The CDR3 totals 14 residues. Written as DNA, the CDR3 is TGTGCCAGCAGCGCATACTCAGCGGGGGATACGCAGTATTTT. Protein: CASSAYSAGDTQYF. Full variable domain (rest looked up from reference TRBV7-2 and TRBJ2-3): GAGVSQSPSNKVTEKGKDVELRCDPISGHTALYWYRQSLGQGLEFLIYFQGNSAPDKSGLPSDRFSAERTGGSVSTLTIQRTQQEDSAVYLCASSAYSAGDTQYFGPGTRLTVL.

This chain joins TRBV7-8 and TRBJ2-7; no firm D call. Trimming removed 5 bases from V and 6 bases from J, with 26 bases in between. The CDR3 consists of 17 residues. Germline V gene lookup returns CDR1 SGHVS and CDR2 FQNEAQ. CDR3 protein: CASSPPAYYGSESEQYF. CDR3 DNA: TGTGCCAGCAGCCCCCCGGCGTACTACGGATCTGAGTCCGAGCAGTACTTC.

J is TRBJ2-5 and V is TRBV6-5; D is unclear. The CDR3 spans 11 residues. V lost 6 bases, J lost 4 bases, and 6 bases lay in between. CDR1 and CDR2 (germline): MNHEY, SVGAGI. This CDR3 reads CASRNLETQYF. CDR3 sequence (DNA): TGTGCCAGCAGAAATCTAGAGACCCAGTACTTC.

The CDR3 nucleotides read TGCGCCAGCTCACAGGGGAATGGCTACACCTTC. It yields the protein CASSQGNGYTF. The chain links TRBV5-1 to TRBJ1-2, with TRBD1 matching 7 bases. CDR1 SGHRS and CDR2 YFSETQ come from the germline V gene. The CDR3 runs to 11 residues. With V trimmed by 7 bases and J by 6 bases, 3 bases remained unmatched.

The V call is TRBV9, the J call TRBJ2-7, with 8 bases that match TRBD2. The CDR3 spans 15 residues. CDR1 is SGDLS and CDR2 is YYNGEE in the germline V gene. J gave up 5 bases and V 4 bases, and 11 bases lay outside the gene matches. CDR3 sequence reads: CASSRAGGVIDEQYF. The CDR3 nucleotides read TGTGCCAGCAGCCGCGCGGGGGGCGTTATCGACGAGCAGTACTTC.

This clone was counted between two and nine times. This chain connects TRBV19 to TRBJ1-3; D is unresolved. The CDR3 length is 17 residues. Trimming removed 5 bases from V and 2 bases from J, with 19 bases in between. CDR1 LNHDA and CDR2 SQIVND come from the germline V gene (reference sequence). The CDR3 protein is CASSGLTGKVPGNTIYF. The CDR3 bases are TGTGCCAGTAGTGGTTTAACGGGGAAGGTGCCTGGAAACACCATATATTTT.

As regards this clone: At the DNA level, this CDR3 is encoded by other sequences in the same sample as well. This chain links TRBV6-2 or TRBV6-3 with TRBJ2-7, with D unclear. Germline V gene sequence: CDR1 MNHEY, CDR2 SVGEGT. Trimming took 0 bases from V and 7 from J, leaving 4 bases between them. This CDR3 is 11 amino acids long. The CDR3 coding sequence is TGTGCCAGCAGTTACTCGCGTGAGCAGTACTTC. Its translation: CASSYSREQYF.

This clone turned up a few times. The gene calls are TRBV5-4 and TRBJ2-1; 10 nucleotides line up with TRBD2. This CDR3 has 15 amino acids. V lost 5 bases, J lost 4 bases, and 6 bases stayed unmatched. Germline V gene sequence: CDR1 SGHNT, CDR2 YYREEE (reference sequence). The CDR3 bases are TGTGCCAGCAGGCCCCTAGCGGGGGTTTACAATGAGCAGTTCTTC. As protein: CASRPLAGVYNEQFF. The full variable domain, in which reference TRBV5-4 and TRBJ2-1 provide the parts outside the CDR3, is ETGVTQSPTHLIKTRGQQVTLRCSSQSGHNTVSWYQQALGQGPQFIFQYYREEENGRGNFPPRFSGLQFPNYSSELNVNALELDDSALYLCASRPLAGVYNEQFFGPGTRLTVL.

This chain links TRBV4-1 with TRBJ1-4, with 8 bases lining up with TRBD1. In germline, CDR1 is MGHRA, CDR2 YSYEKL. The CDR3 is 18 amino acids. V lost 1 base to trimming and J lost 0 bases; unmatched junction nucleotides: 7. DNA for the CDR3: TGCGCCAGCAGCCAAGCCGCAGGGGGCCGCGCAACTAATGAAAAACTGTTTTTT. This codes for CASSQAAGGRATNEKLFF.

This chain joins TRBV4-1 and TRBJ1-2; tentatively, D is TRBD1 (5 bases). This CDR3 is built from 14 residues. Germline CDR1 reads MGHRA; CDR2 reads YSYEKL. V lost 3 bases to trimming and J lost 4 bases, with 12 bases between them. The CDR3 nucleotides read TGCGCCAGCAGCCACAACACAGGAATCTATGGCTACACCTTC. Its translation: CASSHNTGIYGYTF.

J is TRBJ2-3 and V is TRBV7-8; 10 nucleotides match TRBD1. Trimming at V came to 1 base and at J to 1 base, leaving 5 bases not matched to a gene. CDR1 is SGHVS and CDR2 is FQNEAQ in the germline V gene. The CDR3 is 17 amino acids. DNA of the CDR3: TGTGCCAGCAGCTTAGGGGGGACAGGGGATGGCACAGATACGCAGTATTTT. It encodes CASSLGGTGDGTDTQYF.

The genes are TRBV6-2 or TRBV6-3 and TRBJ2-1; the match to TRBD1 covers 7 bases. CDR1 is MNHEY and CDR2 is SVGEGT in the germline V gene. The ends lost 11 bases at V and 7 bases at J; junction bases unmatched: 14. The CDR3 sequence is 14 residues long. CDR3 nucleotide sequence: TGTGCCGGAAGTTTGACAGGGCTGGGGAATGAGCAGTTCTTC. Residues: CAGSLTGLGNEQFF.

The V gene is TRBV2, the J gene TRBJ1-5, with D perhaps TRBD1 (6 bases). The CDR3 is 14 amino acids. V lost 2 bases to trimming and J lost 7 bases, with 12 bases between them. Germline values: CDR1 SNHLY, CDR2 FYNNEI. Here the CDR3 reads CASSEQIGGQPQHF. CDR3 bases: TGTGCCAGCAGTGAACAAATAGGGGGACAGCCCCAGCATTTT.